This T cell receptor beta chain was profiled in a study of blood T cell repertoires in COVID-19. CDR1 MGHRA and CDR2 YSYEKL come from the germline V gene. V gave up 1 base and J gave up 13 bases; unmatched junction bases: 13. This CDR3 has 15 amino acids. Some clones are missing from TCRdb's copy, which holds only in-frame ones; the method was immunoSEQ multiplex PCR. Of 75,000 to 80,000 clones in the sample, about 90% were seen once. This chain uses TRBV4-1 with TRBJ1-2, with 9 nucleotides matching TRBD1. Specimen: peripheral blood. This TCR came from a human donor in a cohort sampled during active COVID-19. CDR3 bases: TGCGCCAGCAGCCAAGTATATAGGACAGGGGTTGGGTGCACCTTC. Translated, it gives CASSQVYRTGVGCTF.